There are a few counts of the clone carrying this T cell receptor beta chain. The investigators amplified TCR beta CDR3 regions from RNA transcripts. A first-round RT-PCR of the TCR CDR3 used the HTBI primer set. TCRdb recomputed calls from the multiplex PCR reads with MiXCR, one row per CDR3 protein. The sample has 600,000 to 800,000 distinct CDR3 sequences; about 35% are singletons. This entry belongs to a study of T cells in Graves' hyperthyroidism and ophthalmopathy. This receptor was identified in a woman aged 40 to 50 with Graves' hyperthyroidism. The source material was blood.

The CDR3 DNA reads as TGTGCCAGCAGTACCACCATAAGGGACTCCGACTACGAGCAGTACTTC. Protein: CASSTTIRDSDYEQYF. The chain combines TRBV7-8 with TRBJ2-7, with D possibly being TRBD2 (6 bases). Germline V lookup: CDR1 SGHVS, CDR2 FQNEAQ. The CDR3 runs to 16 residues. The V gene lost 6 bases and the J gene lost 3 bases, with 21 bases spanning the gap.